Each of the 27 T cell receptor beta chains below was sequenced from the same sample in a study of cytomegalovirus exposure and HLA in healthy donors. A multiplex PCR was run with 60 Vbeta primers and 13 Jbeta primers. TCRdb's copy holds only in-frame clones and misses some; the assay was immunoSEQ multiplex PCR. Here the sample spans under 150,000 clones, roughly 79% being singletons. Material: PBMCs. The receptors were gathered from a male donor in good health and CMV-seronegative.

The chain's CDR3 is CASSNLDRVGEKLFF. CDR3 nucleotides: TGTGCCAGCAGCAACTTGGACAGGGTGGGCGAAAAACTGTTTTTT. The rearrangement joins TRBV21-1 to TRBJ1-4; the table's D call, TRBD1, has no DNA check behind it. TRBV21-1 is designated a pseudogene. The CDR3 is 15 residues long.

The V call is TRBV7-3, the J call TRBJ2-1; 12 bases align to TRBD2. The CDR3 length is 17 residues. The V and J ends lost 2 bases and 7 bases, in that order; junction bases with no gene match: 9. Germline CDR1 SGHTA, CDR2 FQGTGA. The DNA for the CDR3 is TGTGCCAGCAGCTTAGGGCTAGCGGGGGGGTCAAAGAATGAGCAGTTCTTC. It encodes CASSLGLAGGSKNEQFF.

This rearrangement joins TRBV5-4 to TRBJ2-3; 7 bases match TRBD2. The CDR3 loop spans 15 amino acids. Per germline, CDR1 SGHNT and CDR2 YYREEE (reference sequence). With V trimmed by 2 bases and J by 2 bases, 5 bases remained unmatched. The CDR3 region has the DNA TGTGCCAGCAGCTTTCGGACTAGTGTCACAGATACGCAGTATTTT. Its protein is CASSFRTSVTDTQYF. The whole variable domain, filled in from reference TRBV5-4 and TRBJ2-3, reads ETGVTQSPTHLIKTRGQQVTLRCSSQSGHNTVSWYQQALGQGPQFIFQYYREEENGRGNFPPRFSGLQFPNYSSELNVNALELDDSALYLCASSFRTSVTDTQYFGPGTRLTVL.

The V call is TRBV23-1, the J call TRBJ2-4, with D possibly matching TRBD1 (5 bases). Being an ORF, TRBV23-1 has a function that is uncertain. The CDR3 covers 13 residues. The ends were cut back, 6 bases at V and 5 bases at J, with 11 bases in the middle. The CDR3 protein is CASRMTEENIQYF. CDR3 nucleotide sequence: TGCGCCAGCAGAATGACAGAAGAAAACATTCAGTACTTC.

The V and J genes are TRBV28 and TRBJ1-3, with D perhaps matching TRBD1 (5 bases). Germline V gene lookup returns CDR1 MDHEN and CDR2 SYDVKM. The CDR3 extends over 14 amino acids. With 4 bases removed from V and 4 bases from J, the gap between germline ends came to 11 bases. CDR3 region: CASSSRGEGNTIYF. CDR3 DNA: TGTGCCAGCAGTTCCCGGGGGGAGGGAAACACCATATATTTT.

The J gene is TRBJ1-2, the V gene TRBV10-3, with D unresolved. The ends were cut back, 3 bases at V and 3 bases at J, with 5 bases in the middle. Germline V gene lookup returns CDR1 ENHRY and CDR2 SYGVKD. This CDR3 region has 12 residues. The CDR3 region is CAISDFDYGYTF. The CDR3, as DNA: TGTGCCATCAGTGATTTCGACTATGGCTACACCTTC.

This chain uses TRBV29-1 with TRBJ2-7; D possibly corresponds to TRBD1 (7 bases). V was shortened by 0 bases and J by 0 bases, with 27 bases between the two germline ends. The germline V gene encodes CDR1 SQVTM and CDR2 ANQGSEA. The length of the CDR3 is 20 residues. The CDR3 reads CSVEDQKETGWRARSYEQYF. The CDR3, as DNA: TGCAGCGTTGAAGATCAGAAAGAGACAGGGTGGAGGGCCCGCTCCTACGAGCAGTACTTC.

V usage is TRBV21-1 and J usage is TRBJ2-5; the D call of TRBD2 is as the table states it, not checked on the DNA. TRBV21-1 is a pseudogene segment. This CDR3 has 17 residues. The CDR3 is CASTMGEGGYPQETQYF. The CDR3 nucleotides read TGTGCCAGCACCATGGGGGAGGGGGGCTACCCTCAAGAGACCCAGTACTTC.

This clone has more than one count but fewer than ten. In DNA form, the CDR3 reads TGTGCCAGCAGTTTAGCGTATAGCAATCAGCCCCAGCATTTT. Translated, it gives CASSLAYSNQPQHF. This sequence joins TRBV27 and TRBJ1-5, with D uncertain. This CDR3 contains 14 residues. With 2 bases removed from V and 0 bases from J, the gap between germline ends came to 5 bases. Germline loops: CDR1 MNHEY, CDR2 SMNVEV (reference sequence).

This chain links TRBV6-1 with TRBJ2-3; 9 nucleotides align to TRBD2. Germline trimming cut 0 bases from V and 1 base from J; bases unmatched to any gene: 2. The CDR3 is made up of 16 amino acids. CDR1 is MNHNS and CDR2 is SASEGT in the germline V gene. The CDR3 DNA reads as TGTGCCAGCAGTGAAGCAGCGGGGGGCGGCACAGATACGCAGTATTTT. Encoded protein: CASSEAAGGGTDTQYF.

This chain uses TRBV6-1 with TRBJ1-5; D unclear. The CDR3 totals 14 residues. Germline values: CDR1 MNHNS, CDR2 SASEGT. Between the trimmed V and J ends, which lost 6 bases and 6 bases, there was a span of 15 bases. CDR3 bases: TGTGCCAGCAGATTAGGTGGGCAAGGTCAGCCCCAGCATTTT. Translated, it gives CASRLGGQGQPQHF.

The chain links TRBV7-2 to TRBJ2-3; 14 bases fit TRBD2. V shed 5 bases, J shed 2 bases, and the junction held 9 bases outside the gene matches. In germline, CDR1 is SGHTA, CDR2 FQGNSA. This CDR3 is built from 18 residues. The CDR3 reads CASSLQRTSGGYTDTQYF. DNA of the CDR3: TGTGCCAGCAGCCTACAAAGGACTAGCGGGGGGTACACAGATACGCAGTATTTT.

CDR3 sequence: CSVPPGGGGFDEQFF. The CDR3 DNA reads as TGCAGCGTTCCCCCAGGAGGCGGGGGCTTCGATGAGCAGTTCTTC. The chain is built from TRBV29-1 and TRBJ2-1; D is possibly TRBD2 (7 bases). The V and J ends lost 5 bases and 8 bases respectively, with 22 bases between them. Germline loops: CDR1 SQVTM, CDR2 ANQGSEA. The CDR3 length is 15 residues.

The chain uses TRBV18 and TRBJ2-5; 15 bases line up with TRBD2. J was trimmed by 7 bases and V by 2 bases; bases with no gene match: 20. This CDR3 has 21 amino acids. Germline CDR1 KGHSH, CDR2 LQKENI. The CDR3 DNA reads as TGTGCCAGCTCACCATCAGGACTAGCGGGGGGGCCTAAGCCGGACGCCGTGACCCAGTACTTC. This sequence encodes CASSPSGLAGGPKPDAVTQYF.

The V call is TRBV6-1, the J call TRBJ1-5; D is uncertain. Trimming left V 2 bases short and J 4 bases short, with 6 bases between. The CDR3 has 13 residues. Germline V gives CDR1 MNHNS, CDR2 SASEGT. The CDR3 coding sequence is TGTGCCAGCAGTGAATCGAGGAATCAGCCCCAGCATTTT. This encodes CASSESRNQPQHF.

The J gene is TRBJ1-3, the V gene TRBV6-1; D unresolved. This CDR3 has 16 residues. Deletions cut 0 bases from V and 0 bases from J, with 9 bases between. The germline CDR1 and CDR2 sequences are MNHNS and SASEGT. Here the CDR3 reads CASSEAGPNSGNTIYF. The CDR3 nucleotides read TGTGCCAGCAGTGAAGCTGGGCCGAACTCTGGAAACACCATATATTTT.

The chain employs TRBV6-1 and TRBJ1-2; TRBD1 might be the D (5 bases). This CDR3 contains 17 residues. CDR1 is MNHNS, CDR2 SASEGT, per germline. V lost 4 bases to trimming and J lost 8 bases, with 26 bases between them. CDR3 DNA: TGTGCCAGCAGTGCTCCGCCGCAGGCTGGGGCGAGAGACGGCTACACCTTC. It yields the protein CASSAPPQAGARDGYTF.

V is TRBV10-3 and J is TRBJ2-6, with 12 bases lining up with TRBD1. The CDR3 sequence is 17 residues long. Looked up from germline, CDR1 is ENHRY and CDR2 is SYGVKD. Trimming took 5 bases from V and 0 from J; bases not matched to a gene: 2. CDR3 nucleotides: TGTGCCATCAGTCCGGGACAGGGGGCCTCTGGGGCCAACGTCCTGACTTTC. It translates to CAISPGQGASGANVLTF.

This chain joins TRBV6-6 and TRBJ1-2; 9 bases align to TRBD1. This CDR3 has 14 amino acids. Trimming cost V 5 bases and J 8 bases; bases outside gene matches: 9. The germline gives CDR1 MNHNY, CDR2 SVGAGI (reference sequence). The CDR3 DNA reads TGTGCCAGCAGTATACAGGGGGCGGGCGGGGGCTACACCTTC. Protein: CASSIQGAGGGYTF.

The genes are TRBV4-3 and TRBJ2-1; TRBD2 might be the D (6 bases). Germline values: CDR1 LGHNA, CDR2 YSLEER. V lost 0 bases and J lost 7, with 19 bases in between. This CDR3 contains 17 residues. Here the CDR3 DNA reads TGCGCCAGCAGCCAAGAGTGGAGGGCCTCCCGCGCGAATGAGCAGTTCTTC. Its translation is CASSQEWRASRANEQFF.

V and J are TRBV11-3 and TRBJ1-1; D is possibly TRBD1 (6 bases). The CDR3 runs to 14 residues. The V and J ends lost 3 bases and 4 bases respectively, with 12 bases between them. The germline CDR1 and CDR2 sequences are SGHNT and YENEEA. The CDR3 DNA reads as TGTGCCAGCAGCTTCGGACAGAGCTTCACTGAAGCTTTCTTT. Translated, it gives CASSFGQSFTEAFF.

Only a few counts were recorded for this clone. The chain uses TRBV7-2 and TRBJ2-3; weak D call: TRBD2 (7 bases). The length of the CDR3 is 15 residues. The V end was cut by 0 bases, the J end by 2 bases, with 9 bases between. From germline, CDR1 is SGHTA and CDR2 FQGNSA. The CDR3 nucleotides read TGTGCCAGCAGCTTAGCGGGGGGGCCCACAGATACGCAGTATTTT. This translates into CASSLAGGPTDTQYF.

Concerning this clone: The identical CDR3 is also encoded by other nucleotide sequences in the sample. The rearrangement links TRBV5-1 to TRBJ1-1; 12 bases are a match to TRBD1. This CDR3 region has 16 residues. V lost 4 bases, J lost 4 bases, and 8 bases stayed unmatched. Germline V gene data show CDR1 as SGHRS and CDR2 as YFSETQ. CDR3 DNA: TGCGCCAGCAGCCCGGGGACAGGGGGCGCTGGCACTGAAGCTTTCTTT. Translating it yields CASSPGTGGAGTEAFF.

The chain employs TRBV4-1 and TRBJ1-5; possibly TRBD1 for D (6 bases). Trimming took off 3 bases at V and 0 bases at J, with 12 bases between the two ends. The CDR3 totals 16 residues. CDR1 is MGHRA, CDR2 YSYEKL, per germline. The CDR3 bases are TGCGCCAGCAGCCACCCCCAGGGGACTAGCAATCAGCCCCAGCATTTT. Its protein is CASSHPQGTSNQPQHF.

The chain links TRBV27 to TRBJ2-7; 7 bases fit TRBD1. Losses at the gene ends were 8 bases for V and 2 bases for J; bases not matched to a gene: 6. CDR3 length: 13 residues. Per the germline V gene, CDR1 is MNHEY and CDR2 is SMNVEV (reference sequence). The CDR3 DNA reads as TGTGCCAGCTATGGGGACAGAACCTACGAGCAGTACTTC. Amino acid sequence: CASYGDRTYEQYF.

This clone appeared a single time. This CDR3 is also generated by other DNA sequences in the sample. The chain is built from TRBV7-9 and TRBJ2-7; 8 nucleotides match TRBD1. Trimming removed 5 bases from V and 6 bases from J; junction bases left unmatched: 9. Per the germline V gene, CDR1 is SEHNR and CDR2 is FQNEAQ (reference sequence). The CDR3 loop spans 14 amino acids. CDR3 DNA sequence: TGTGCCAGCAGCCGGACAGGGACGATGATCGAGCAGTACTTC. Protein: CASSRTGTMIEQYF.

Here the CDR3 reads CASSPPQGQGGEQFF. CDR3 in DNA: TGTGCCAGCAGCCCTCCCCAGGGACAGGGGGGTGAGCAGTTCTTC. V usage is TRBV9 and J usage is TRBJ2-1; 11 nucleotides agree with TRBD1. Germline loops: CDR1 SGDLS, CDR2 YYNGEE. J lost 9 bases, V lost 4 bases, and 9 bases had no gene match. This CDR3 spans 15 amino acids.